This T cell receptor beta chain was profiled in a study of blood T cells in healthy people across ages. This clonotype was seen a few times. Ranging in age from about 6 to 95, the donors were healthy Caucasian individuals from Russia. Through a sample-barcoded 5' primer and a J-beta primer mix, a second PCR was run for roughly 7 to 12 cycles. MiXCR, run by TCRdb on the 5' RACE reads, gives a single entry per CDR3 protein. The sample includes about 2 million distinct CDR3 sequences, roughly 49% of them seen just once. The trim removed 2 bases at V and 2 bases at J, leaving 3 bases unmatched. This CDR3 has 15 amino acids. The V gene's germline CDR1 is KGHDR and CDR2 SFDVKD.

The rearrangement uses TRBV24-1 and TRBJ2-3; TRBD1 matches at 7 bases. The sequenced sample was blood. The source is a woman in her 40s in good health. The CDR3 reads CATSDSTGATDTQYF. The CDR3, as DNA: TGTGCCACCAGTGATTCCACAGGGGCCACAGATACGCAGTATTTT.